These 22 T cell receptor beta chains came from one sample sequenced in a study of monozygotic twins with inflammatory bowel disease. TCRdb re-called the 5' RACE reads, yielding one record per CDR3 amino acid sequence without DNA. The sample has about 380,000 distinct CDR3 sequences. Material for sequencing was blood. Receptor source: a human donor with ulcerative colitis or Crohn's disease, or a healthy co-twin of an affected twin (not recorded which).

This chain uses TRBV29-1 with TRBJ2-1; no DNA is available, so the TRBD2 call from TCRdb remains unchecked. Germline CDR1 reads SQVTM; CDR2 reads ANQGSEA. The CDR3 has 13 amino acids. The CDR3 loop is CSVAGLHYNEQFF.

The rearrangement joins TRBV11-2 to TRBJ2-7. Germline-derived CDR1 and CDR2 are SGHAT and FQNNGV. CDR3 length: 14 amino acids. The CDR3 is CASSLWGASYEQYF.

The chain is built from TRBV7-2 and TRBJ2-7; no DNA is available, so the TRBD1 call from TCRdb remains unchecked. Germline CDR1 is SGHTA and CDR2 is FQGNSA. The CDR3 sequence is 14 residues long. CDR3 sequence: CASSLDRGGREQYF.

The gene calls are TRBV27 and TRBJ2-5; TCRdb names TRBD2, which stays unverified in the absence of DNA. Germline V gives CDR1 MNHEY, CDR2 SMNVEV (reference sequence). The CDR3 runs to 13 residues. CDR3 sequence: CASRLGSMETQYF.

The rearrangement joins TRBV6-1 to TRBJ1-2. CDR3 length equals 15 residues. The germline V gene has CDR1 MNHNS and CDR2 SASEGT. This chain's CDR3 is CASSLGRGVNYGYTF.

The chain combines TRBV27 with TRBJ2-1. CDR1 is MNHEY, CDR2 SMNVEV, per germline (reference sequence). The CDR3 totals 16 residues. CDR3 loop: CASSLPPGTPYNEQFF.

The chain carries TRBV5-1 and TRBJ2-5; the TCRdb call, TRBD1, lacks DNA for checking. CDR1 SGHRS and CDR2 YFSETQ come from the germline V gene. This CDR3 contains 13 residues. CDR3 sequence: CASNEEGRRTQYF.

The rearrangement joins TRBV4-3 to TRBJ2-7. This CDR3 contains 16 residues. CDR1 is LGHNA and CDR2 is YSLEER in the germline V gene. This CDR3 is CASSQNRGRSSYEQYF.

CDR3 in amino acids: CASSPNLAGGQETQYF. This chain connects TRBV7-2 to TRBJ2-5; the TCRdb D gene call, TRBD2, has no DNA to confirm it. CDR3 size: 16 residues. Germline V gene data show CDR1 as SGHTA and CDR2 as FQGNSA.

The V gene is TRBV28, the J gene TRBJ2-7; with no DNA, the TCRdb D assignment of TRBD1 cannot be verified. Per the germline V gene, CDR1 is MDHEN and CDR2 is SYDVKM. The CDR3 is 15 amino acids. CDR3 in amino acids: CASSSPQAFTYEQYF.

The V and J genes are TRBV6-2 or TRBV6-3 and TRBJ2-3; TCRdb returns TRBD1, unconfirmable since there is no DNA. The CDR3 runs 14 residues. The germline V gene encodes CDR1 MNHEY and CDR2 SVGEGT. The CDR3 reads CASSSAGLTDTQYF.

The chain links TRBV4-1 to TRBJ2-5; as DNA is missing, the TRBD2 call by TCRdb cannot be tested. Germline assignment: CDR1 MGHRA and CDR2 YSYEKL. The CDR3 is made up of 17 amino acids. CDR3 in amino acids: CASSQAAGGRISKTQYF.

V and J are TRBV28 and TRBJ2-3; TCRdb indicates TRBD2, and absent DNA this call remains unverified. This CDR3 has 16 residues. Germline V CDR1 and CDR2: MDHEN, SYDVKM. This CDR3 reads CASSVTSGGLTDTQYF.

This chain connects TRBV6-4 to TRBJ2-6. From germline, CDR1 is MRHNA and CDR2 SNTAGT. The CDR3 has 14 amino acids. The CDR3 sequence: CASSDSAAANVLTF.

This rearrangement joins TRBV14 to TRBJ2-7; TCRdb's D gene call, TRBD1, goes unchecked for lack of DNA. From germline, CDR1 is SGHDN and CDR2 FVKESK. The CDR3 extends over 16 amino acids. CDR3 loop: CASSQDGQGRSYEQYF.

V is TRBV7-9 and J is TRBJ2-1. The CDR3 has 16 residues. Germline CDR1 SEHNR, CDR2 FQNEAQ (reference sequence). This chain's CDR3 is CASSLALSGEYNEQFF.

The rearrangement links TRBV5-1 to TRBJ2-3; TCRdb names TRBD1, which stays unverified in the absence of DNA. There are 14 residues in the CDR3. Germline V gene lookup returns CDR1 SGHRS and CDR2 YFSETQ. CDR3 sequence reads: CASGTGGSLDTQYF.

The chain links TRBV6-2 or TRBV6-3 to TRBJ1-5. The germline V gene has CDR1 MNHEY and CDR2 SVGEGT. CDR3 length: 15 residues. CDR3 loop: CASSRTINSNQPQHF.

This chain connects TRBV7-9 to TRBJ2-7. Looked up from germline, CDR1 is SEHNR and CDR2 is FQNEAQ (reference sequence). CDR3 length: 11 amino acids. The CDR3 here is CASSHPYEQYF.

This rearrangement joins TRBV11-1 to TRBJ2-7. Germline CDR1 reads SGHAT; CDR2 reads FQDESV (reference sequence). CDR3 length: 16 amino acids. The chain's CDR3 is CASSLASVSRSYEQYF.

The V call is TRBV20-1, the J call TRBJ2-5; there is no DNA to check the TCRdb D call of TRBD2. This CDR3 region has 15 residues. The germline CDR1 and CDR2 sequences are DFQATT and SNEGSKA (reference sequence). The CDR3: CSASSSGGAGVTQYF.

The gene calls are TRBV11-2 and TRBJ2-3. This CDR3 is built from 15 residues. The germline CDR1 and CDR2 sequences are SGHAT and FQNNGV. CDR3 in amino acids: CASSFGHMVPDTQYF.